Following are 28 T cell receptor beta chains from one sample sequenced in a study of blood T cells in healthy people across ages. Combining a sample-barcoded 5' primer with a J-beta primer mix, a second PCR ran for 7 to 11 cycles. TCRdb passed the 5' RACE reads through MiXCR, listing each CDR3 protein once. The top ten clones hold less than 15% of a sample with about 1.1 million distinct CDR3 sequences, roughly two fifths of them seen once. Sequenced sample: blood. These receptors came from a man between 18 and 29 years old in good health.

V and J are TRBV20-1 and TRBJ1-1; D is unclear. The germline V and J ends were trimmed by 1 base and 0 bases, with 9 bases remaining between them. The CDR3 has 14 residues. From germline, CDR1 is DFQATT and CDR2 SNEGSKA (reference sequence). The CDR3 DNA sequence: TGCAGTGCTAGAGCGGGCCGCATGAACACTGAAGCTTTCTTT. Translating gives CSARAGRMNTEAFF.

The rearrangement links TRBV20-1 to TRBJ1-1; D is perhaps TRBD1 (5 bases). This CDR3 comprises 14 residues. Germline V lookup: CDR1 DFQATT, CDR2 SNEGSKA (reference sequence). Between the trimmed V and J ends, which lost 5 bases and 1 base, there was a span of 14 bases. In DNA, the CDR3 is TGCAGTGCTCCCGGGGACGGGGAGAACACTGAAGCTTTCTTT. The encoded protein is CSAPGDGENTEAFF.

CDR3 amino acids: CASSLSADPSYEQYF. CDR3 nucleotides: TGTGCCAGCAGTTTATCGGCGGATCCTTCCTACGAGCAGTACTTC. The chain combines TRBV28 with TRBJ2-7; D not resolved. Trimming left V 1 base short and J 1 base short, with 11 bases between. Germline lookup yields CDR1 MDHEN and CDR2 SYDVKM. CDR3 length: 15 amino acids.

The rearrangement uses TRBV6-1 and TRBJ1-2; tentatively, D is TRBD1 (6 bases). From germline, CDR1 is MNHNS and CDR2 SASEGT. This CDR3 contains 12 residues. Trimming removed 11 bases at V and 4 bases at J, with 14 bases between. The CDR3 here is CASEGGIYGYTF. In nucleotides, the CDR3 is TGTGCCTCGGAGGGGGGTATCTATGGCTACACCTTC.

This clonotype was seen a few times. The chain uses TRBV6-5 and TRBJ1-1; D is undetermined. The germline V gene encodes CDR1 MNHEY and CDR2 SVGAGI. This CDR3 is built from 13 residues. The ends were cut back, 6 bases at V and 1 base at J, with 9 bases in the middle. CDR3 loop: CASRHDGNTEAFF. The CDR3 region has the DNA TGTGCCAGCAGACACGACGGGAACACTGAAGCTTTCTTT.

This clonotype was picked up many times. Relative to the germline gene, one junction end is altered; a read error may explain this. The chain links TRBV12-3 or TRBV12-4 to TRBJ2-3, with D possibly matching TRBD2 (5 bases). The CDR3 runs to 12 residues. This chain's CDR3 is CASSSGLDTQYF. The CDR3 DNA reads as TGCGCCAGCAGCTCGGGGTTAGATACGCAGTATTTT.

The chain carries TRBV6-5 and TRBJ2-7, with a tentative D call TRBD2 (5 bases). The CDR3 is 14 amino acids. Germline CDR1 MNHEY, CDR2 SVGAGI. Between the trimmed V and J ends, which lost 2 bases and 4 bases, there was a span of 12 bases. CDR3 region: CASSYRGKGYEQYF. Written as DNA, the CDR3 is TGTGCCAGCAGTTACCGAGGGAAGGGATACGAGCAGTACTTC.

The gene calls are TRBV12-3 or TRBV12-4 and TRBJ1-2, with a weak D call TRBD1 (5 bases). The length of the CDR3 is 17 residues. Between the trimmed V and J ends, which lost 6 bases and 3 bases, there was a span of 23 bases. CDR3 amino acids: CASSLIRDYRLDYGYTF. The CDR3 nucleotides read TGTGCCAGCAGCCTTATCCGGGACTATCGATTGGACTATGGCTACACCTTC.

Turning to this clonotype: This may stem from a read error, because a much larger clone lies one nucleotide away. The gene calls are TRBV6-6 and TRBJ2-1; unclear D gene. V was shortened by 2 bases and J by 6 bases, with 2 bases between the two germline ends. The CDR3 sequence is 11 residues long. The V gene's germline CDR1 is MNHNY and CDR2 SVGAGI (reference sequence). CDR3 in DNA: TGTGCCAGCAGTTACATCAATGAGCAGTTCTTC. Amino acids: CASSYINEQFF.

Details on this clonotype: At one of its ends the junction is not consistent with the germline gene, which may arise from a read error. V and J are TRBV25-1 and TRBJ1-4; 7 nucleotides line up with TRBD1. Germline assignment: CDR1 MGHDK and CDR2 SYGVNS. This CDR3 comprises 15 residues. CDR3 sequence reads: CASSKYRGRNEKLFF. The DNA of the CDR3 is TGTGCCAGCAGTAAATACAGGGGCCGGAATGAAAAGCTGTTTTTT. The variable domain in full, with the rest retrieved from reference TRBV25-1 and TRBJ1-4, is EADIYQTPRYLVIGTGKKITLECSQTMGHDKMYWYQQDPGMELHLIHYSYGVNSTEKGDLSSESTVSRIRTEHFPLTLESARPSHTSQYLCASSKYRGRNEKLFFGSGTQLSVL.

V and J are TRBV30 and TRBJ2-1; no clear D gene. Germline values: CDR1 GTSNPN, CDR2 SVGIG (reference sequence). The CDR3 runs to 11 residues. Trimming took 2 bases from V and 7 from J, leaving 6 bases between them. The CDR3 DNA reads as TGTGCCTGGAGTTTAGAAAATGAGCAGTTCTTC. Amino acid sequence: CAWSLENEQFF. Full variable domain (remainder filled in from reference TRBV30 and TRBJ2-1): SQTIHQWPATLVQPVGSPLSLECTVEGTSNPNLYWYRQAAGRGLQLLFYSVGIGQISSEVPQNLSASRPQDRQFILSSKKLLLSDSGFYLCAWSLENEQFFGPGTRLTVL.

This clonotype came up once. V gene TRBV7-2 combines with J gene TRBJ2-7; D is perhaps TRBD2 (6 bases). The J call may be faulty, since TRBJ2-5 better matches the DNA end. Per germline, CDR1 SGHTA and CDR2 FQGNSA. The CDR3 runs 15 residues. CDR3 sequence: CASSLARIGRETQYF. Written as DNA, the CDR3 is TGTGCCAGCAGCTTAGCGCGGATAGGGAGGGAGACCCAGTACTTC.

This clonotype has just a few counts. The chain is built from TRBV7-8 and TRBJ2-1; no clear D. Trimming left V 2 bases short and J 0 bases short, with 11 bases between. The CDR3 sequence is 16 residues long. In germline, CDR1 is SGHVS, CDR2 FQNEAQ. CDR3 residues: CASSLISGYSYNEQFF. DNA of the CDR3: TGTGCCAGCAGCTTAATTTCCGGTTACTCCTACAATGAGCAGTTCTTC.

The chain has TRBV7-2 and TRBJ1-4; D may be TRBD1 (6 bases). This CDR3 is 16 amino acids long. The V end was cut by 4 bases, the J end by 5 bases, with 17 bases between. Germline CDR1 is SGHTA and CDR2 is FQGNSA. The CDR3 DNA follows: TGTGCCAGCAGCTCTCCTCGGGGGCCTACAAATGAAAAACTGTTTTTT. Translating it yields CASSSPRGPTNEKLFF.

This clonotype was detected only a few times. This chain uses TRBV20-1 with TRBJ2-3, with D maybe TRBD2 (7 bases). Germline V gene sequence: CDR1 DFQATT, CDR2 SNEGSKA (reference sequence). V was clipped by 5 bases and J by 5 bases, with 14 bases between them. CDR3 length: 13 residues. The CDR3 is CSAPRGGGDTQYF. CDR3 bases: TGCAGTGCTCCTAGGGGGGGCGGAGATACGCAGTATTTT.

The chain couples TRBV5-1 to TRBJ2-1; 7 bases line up with TRBD1. The germline CDR1 and CDR2 sequences are SGHRS and YFSETQ. This CDR3 has 16 residues. The junction had 12 bases not matched to a gene; V was cut back by 7 bases and J by 2 bases. The CDR3 DNA reads TGCGCCAGCGGGGATGAAACCGGGACAGCCTACAATGAGCAGTTCTTC. Translation: CASGDETGTAYNEQFF.

In this sample, this clonotype turned up a few times. The rearrangement links TRBV27 to TRBJ2-4; possibly TRBD2 for D (6 bases). The CDR3 sequence is 15 residues long. V lost 10 bases and J 3 bases, leaving 19 bases between the germline ends. The V gene's germline CDR1 is MNHEY and CDR2 SMNVEV (reference sequence). DNA for the CDR3: TGTGCCACCCAGGAGGGGAGTGGGGTCAAAAACATTCAGTACTTC. Amino acid sequence: CATQEGSGVKNIQYF.

This clonotype was seen just once. The chain carries TRBV20-1 and TRBJ1-4, with 10 bases identical to TRBD1. The CDR3 totals 14 residues. Germline CDR1 reads DFQATT; CDR2 reads SNEGSKA (reference sequence). V lost 5 bases, J lost 0 bases, and 0 bases stayed unmatched. The CDR3 DNA is TGCAGTGCTGGACAGGGGGCAACTAATGAAAAACTGTTTTTT. This translates into CSAGQGATNEKLFF.

At least ten counts were recorded for this clonotype. The J gene is TRBJ1-5, the V gene TRBV10-3; TRBD1 might be the D (5 bases). Trimming left V 6 bases short and J 6 bases short, with 12 bases between. Germline assignment: CDR1 ENHRY and CDR2 SYGVKD. The length of the CDR3 is 13 residues. CDR3 sequence: CAISQGPGQPQHF. The DNA for the CDR3 is TGTGCCATCAGCCAGGGTCCGGGTCAGCCCCAGCATTTT.

This sequence joins TRBV7-8 and TRBJ1-4, with D possibly matching TRBD1 (6 bases). The CDR3 extends over 14 amino acids. V shed 3 bases and J shed 6 bases, with 11 bases lying between them. Germline-derived CDR1 and CDR2 are SGHVS and FQNEAQ. This chain's CDR3 is CASSFGRGHEKLFF. The CDR3 nucleotides read TGTGCCAGCAGCTTCGGCAGGGGTCATGAAAAACTGTTTTTT.

This clonotype was counted only a few times. The CDR3 reads CAISEPFSRGQGNEQFF. CDR3 coding DNA: TGTGCCATCAGTGAGCCGTTCTCGCGGGGCCAAGGGAATGAGCAGTTCTTC. This chain uses TRBV10-3 with TRBJ2-1, with D possibly TRBD2 on 6 matching bases. The germline V and J ends were trimmed by 2 bases and 7 bases, with 21 bases remaining between them. The V gene's germline CDR1 is ENHRY and CDR2 SYGVKD. The CDR3 extends over 17 amino acids.

The V gene is TRBV3-1, the J gene TRBJ2-3; D gene ambiguous. Germline lookup yields CDR1 LGHDT and CDR2 YNNKEL (reference sequence). V gave up 4 bases and J gave up 0 bases, with 8 bases separating them. CDR3 length: 14 amino acids. The CDR3 DNA follows: TGTGCCAGCAGCCGTTACTTTAGCACAGATACGCAGTATTTT. It is translated as CASSRYFSTDTQYF.

The genes are TRBV12-3 or TRBV12-4 and TRBJ2-1, with 7 bases lining up with TRBD2. The DNA end lines up better with TRBJ2-7; the J call may be wrong. This CDR3 has 16 amino acids. CDR3 DNA: TGTGCCAGCAGTTTTCGGGGGGTGGACTCCTACAATGAGCAGTACTTC. Its protein is CASSFRGVDSYNEQYF.

The V gene is TRBV6-5, the J gene TRBJ2-3, with a possible D match to TRBD1 (6 bases). V lost 4 bases and J lost 0, with 17 bases in between. Looked up from germline, CDR1 is MNHEY and CDR2 is SVGAGI. The CDR3 is 17 residues long. CDR3 amino acids: CASSSSLGDKSTDTQYF. The CDR3 DNA reads as TGTGCCAGCAGTTCCAGCCTTGGGGACAAAAGCACAGATACGCAGTATTTT.

J is TRBJ2-3 and V is TRBV25-1, with TRBD2 identical over 8 bases. This CDR3 is 16 amino acids long. The germline V gene has CDR1 MGHDK and CDR2 SYGVNS. V lost 5 bases and J lost 0; bases outside the gene matches: 7. The CDR3 loop reads CASSTTSGPSTDTQYF. The CDR3 DNA reads as TGTGCCAGCAGTACAACTAGCGGCCCTAGCACAGATACGCAGTATTTT.

There are a few counts of this clonotype. The chain combines TRBV6-6 with TRBJ2-7; no reliable D call. V gave up 6 bases and J gave up 3 bases, with 15 bases separating them. The CDR3 is 14 residues long. Germline V gene lookup returns CDR1 MNHNY and CDR2 SVGAGI (reference sequence). This chain's CDR3 is CASRADMTFYEQYF. The CDR3 bases are TGTGCCAGCAGAGCCGATATGACCTTCTACGAGCAGTACTTC.

Only a few counts were recorded for this clonotype. The chain uses TRBV20-1 and TRBJ2-7, with D uncertain. Germline assignment: CDR1 DFQATT and CDR2 SNEGSKA (reference sequence). The V gene lost 5 bases and the J gene lost 4 bases, with 9 bases spanning the gap. This CDR3 contains 11 residues. The CDR3 coding sequence is TGCAGTGCTGACGACGGTTACGAGCAGTACTTC. This sequence encodes CSADDGYEQYF.

Notes on this clonotype: A junction boundary mismatches the germline segment, possibly from a read error. The chain recombines TRBV7-4 with TRBJ2-1, with 14 bases identical to TRBD2. The germline V gene has CDR1 SGHVT and CDR2 SQSDAQ. This CDR3 has 19 residues. The chain's CDR3 is CASSSADGTSGGPNNEQFF. CDR3 DNA sequence: TGCGCCAGCAGCTCAGCGGACGGGACTAGCGGGGGCCCGAACAATGAGCAGTTCTTC.